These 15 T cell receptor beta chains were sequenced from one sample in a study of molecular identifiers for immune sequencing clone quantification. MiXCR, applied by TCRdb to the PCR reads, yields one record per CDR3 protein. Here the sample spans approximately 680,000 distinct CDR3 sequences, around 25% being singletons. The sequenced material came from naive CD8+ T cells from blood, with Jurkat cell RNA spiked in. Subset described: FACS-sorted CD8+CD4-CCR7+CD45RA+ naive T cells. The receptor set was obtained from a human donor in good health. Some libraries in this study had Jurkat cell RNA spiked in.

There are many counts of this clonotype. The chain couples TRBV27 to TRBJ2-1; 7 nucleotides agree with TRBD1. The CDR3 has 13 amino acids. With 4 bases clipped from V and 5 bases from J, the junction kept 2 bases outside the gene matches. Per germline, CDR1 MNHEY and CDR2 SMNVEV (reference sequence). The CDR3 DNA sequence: TGTGCCAGCAGTTGGGACAGAGACAATGAGCAGTTCTTC. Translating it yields CASSWDRDNEQFF.

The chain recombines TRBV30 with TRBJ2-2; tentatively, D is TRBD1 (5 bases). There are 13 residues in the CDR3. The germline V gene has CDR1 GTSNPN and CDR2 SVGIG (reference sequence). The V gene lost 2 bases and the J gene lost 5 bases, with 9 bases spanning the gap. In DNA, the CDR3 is TGTGCCTGGAGTCTAACAGGAACCGGGGAGCTGTTTTTT. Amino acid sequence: CAWSLTGTGELFF.

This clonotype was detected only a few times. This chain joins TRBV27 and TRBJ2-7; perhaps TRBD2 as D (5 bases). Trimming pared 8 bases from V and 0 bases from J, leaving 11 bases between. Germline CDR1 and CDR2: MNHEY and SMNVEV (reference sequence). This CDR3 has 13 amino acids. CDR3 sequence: CASRAGISYEQYF. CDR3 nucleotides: TGTGCCAGCCGGGCGGGTATCTCCTACGAGCAGTACTTC.

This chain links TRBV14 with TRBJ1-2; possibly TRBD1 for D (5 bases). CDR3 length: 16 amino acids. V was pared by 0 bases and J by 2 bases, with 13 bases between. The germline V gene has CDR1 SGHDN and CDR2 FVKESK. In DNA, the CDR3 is TGTGCCAGCAGCCAAGATCTATTCGGGGCAAACTATGGCTACACCTTC. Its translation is CASSQDLFGANYGYTF.

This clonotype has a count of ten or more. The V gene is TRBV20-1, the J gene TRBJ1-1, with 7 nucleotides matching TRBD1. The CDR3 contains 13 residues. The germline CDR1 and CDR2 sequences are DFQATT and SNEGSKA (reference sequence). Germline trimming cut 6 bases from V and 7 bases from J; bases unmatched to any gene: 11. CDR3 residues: CSARQGVLNEAFF. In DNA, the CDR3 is TGCAGTGCAAGACAGGGAGTGTTGAATGAAGCTTTCTTT.

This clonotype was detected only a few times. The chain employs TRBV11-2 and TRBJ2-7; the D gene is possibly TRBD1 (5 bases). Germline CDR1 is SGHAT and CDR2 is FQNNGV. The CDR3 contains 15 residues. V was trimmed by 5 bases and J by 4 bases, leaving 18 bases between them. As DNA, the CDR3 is TGTGCCAGCAGCCAAAATCCGACTCAGGGATACGAGCAGTACTTC. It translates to CASSQNPTQGYEQYF. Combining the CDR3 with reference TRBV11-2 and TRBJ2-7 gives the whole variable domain EAGVAQSPRYKIIEKRQSVAFWCNPISGHATLYWYQQILGQGPKLLIQFQNNGVVDDSQLPKDRFSAERLKGVDSTLKIQPAKLEDSAVYLCASSQNPTQGYEQYFGPGTRLTVT.

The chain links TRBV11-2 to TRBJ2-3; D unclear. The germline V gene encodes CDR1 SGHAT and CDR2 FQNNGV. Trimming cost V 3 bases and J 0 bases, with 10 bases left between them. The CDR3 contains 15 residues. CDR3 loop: CASSFTYGSTDTQYF. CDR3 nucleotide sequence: TGTGCCAGCAGCTTTACCTATGGAAGCACAGATACGCAGTATTTT.

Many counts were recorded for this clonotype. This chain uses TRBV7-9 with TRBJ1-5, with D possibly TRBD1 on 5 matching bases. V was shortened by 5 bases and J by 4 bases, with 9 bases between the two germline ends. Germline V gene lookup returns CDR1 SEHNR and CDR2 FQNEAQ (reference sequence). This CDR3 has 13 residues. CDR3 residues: CASSVGPNQPQHF. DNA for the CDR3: TGTGCCAGCAGCGTGGGACCAAATCAGCCCCAGCATTTT.

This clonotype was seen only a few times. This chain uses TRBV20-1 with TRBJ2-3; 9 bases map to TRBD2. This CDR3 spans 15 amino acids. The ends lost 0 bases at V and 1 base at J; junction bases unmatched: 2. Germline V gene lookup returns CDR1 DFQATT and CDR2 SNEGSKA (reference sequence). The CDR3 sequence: CSARERGGGTDTQYF. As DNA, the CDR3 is TGCAGTGCTAGAGAGCGGGGGGGAGGCACAGATACGCAGTATTTT.

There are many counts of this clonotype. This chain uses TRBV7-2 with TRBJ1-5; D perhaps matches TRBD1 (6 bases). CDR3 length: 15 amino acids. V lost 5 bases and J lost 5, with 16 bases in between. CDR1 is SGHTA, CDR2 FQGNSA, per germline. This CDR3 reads CASSPDAGAYQPQHF. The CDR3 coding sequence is TGTGCCAGCAGCCCAGACGCGGGGGCTTATCAGCCCCAGCATTTT.

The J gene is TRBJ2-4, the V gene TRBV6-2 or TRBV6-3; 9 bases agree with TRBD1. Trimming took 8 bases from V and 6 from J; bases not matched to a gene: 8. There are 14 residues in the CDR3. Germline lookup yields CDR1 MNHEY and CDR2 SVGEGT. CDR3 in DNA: TGTGCCAGCCACCCCGGACAGGGGATAAACATTCAGTACTTC. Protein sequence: CASHPGQGINIQYF.

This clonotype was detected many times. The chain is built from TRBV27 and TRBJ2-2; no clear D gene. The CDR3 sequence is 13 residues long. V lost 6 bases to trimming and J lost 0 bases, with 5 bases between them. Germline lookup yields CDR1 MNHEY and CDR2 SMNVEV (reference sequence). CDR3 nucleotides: TGTGCCAGCAGCTTAGCGAACACCGGGGAGCTGTTTTTT. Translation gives CASSLANTGELFF.

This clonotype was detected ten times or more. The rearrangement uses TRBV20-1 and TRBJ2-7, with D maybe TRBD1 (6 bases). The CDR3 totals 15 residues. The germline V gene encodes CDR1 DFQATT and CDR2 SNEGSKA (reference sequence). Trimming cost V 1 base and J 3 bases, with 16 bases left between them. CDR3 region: CSARAQEGGFYEQYF. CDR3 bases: TGCAGTGCTAGAGCTCAGGAAGGGGGATTCTACGAGCAGTACTTC.

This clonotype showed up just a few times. The CDR3 here is CASSPPGQGIQYF. The CDR3 DNA sequence: TGTGCCAGCAGCCCCCCGGGACAGGGAATTCAGTACTTC. V is TRBV12-3 or TRBV12-4 and J is TRBJ2-7; 9 nucleotides align to TRBD1. Unmatched junction bases numbered 10, after V lost 6 bases and J lost 10 bases. The CDR3 is 13 residues long.

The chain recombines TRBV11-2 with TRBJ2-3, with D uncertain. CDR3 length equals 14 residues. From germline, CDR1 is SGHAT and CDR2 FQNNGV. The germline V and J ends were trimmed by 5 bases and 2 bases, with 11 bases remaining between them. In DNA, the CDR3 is TGTGCCAGCAGCCCGGACGGAAACACAGATACGCAGTATTTT. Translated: CASSPDGNTDTQYF.